This passage covers 3 T cell receptor beta chains from one sample sequenced in a study of Ad26.COV2.S vaccination and SARS-CoV-2 variants. As for treatment: 19 received Ad26.COV2.S at low or high dose, single or two shots; several received placebo; per-sample allocation not given. Sampling occurred on day 63 after the first vaccine or placebo injection. The data were produced by immunoSEQ multiplex PCR, yet TCRdb's version contains in-frame clones alone and is incomplete. The data contain approximately 410,000 clones, 92% of them seen just once; the ten biggest clones take up over 1.5%. Sequenced material: peripheral blood, taken in a trial of Ad26.COV2.S vaccine versus placebo. These receptors all stem from a person aged 18-60 years who received the Ad26.COV2.S COVID-19 vaccine or a placebo.

V gene TRBV6-2 or TRBV6-3 combines with J gene TRBJ2-2; tentatively, D is TRBD2 (5 bases). V shed 6 bases and J shed 4 bases, with 27 bases lying between them. The CDR3 is 19 residues long. The V gene's germline CDR1 is MNHEY and CDR2 SVGEGT. The CDR3 is CASSPEILALFAGTGELFF. In DNA form, the CDR3 reads TGTGCCAGCAGCCCCGAAATATTGGCCCTTTTTGCGGGCACCGGGGAGCTGTTTTTT.

V gene TRBV4-1 combines with J gene TRBJ1-2; TRBD1 aligns across 7 bases. This CDR3 region has 15 residues. CDR1 and CDR2 (germline): MGHRA, YSYEKL. Germline trimming cut 4 bases from V and 5 bases from J; bases unmatched to any gene: 10. The CDR3 coding sequence is TGCGCCAGCAGCCGAGTACCCCAGGGGGAGTATGGCTACACCTTC. Residues: CASSRVPQGEYGYTF.

The chain has TRBV18 and TRBJ2-3, with D possibly TRBD2 on 5 matching bases. Germline V gene sequence: CDR1 KGHSH, CDR2 LQKENI. Trimming stripped 1 base from V and 0 bases from J, with 11 bases between. This CDR3 region has 16 residues. The chain's CDR3 is CASSPRFTGSTDTQYF. The CDR3 region has the DNA TGTGCCAGCTCACCACGCTTCACGGGGAGCACAGATACGCAGTATTTT.